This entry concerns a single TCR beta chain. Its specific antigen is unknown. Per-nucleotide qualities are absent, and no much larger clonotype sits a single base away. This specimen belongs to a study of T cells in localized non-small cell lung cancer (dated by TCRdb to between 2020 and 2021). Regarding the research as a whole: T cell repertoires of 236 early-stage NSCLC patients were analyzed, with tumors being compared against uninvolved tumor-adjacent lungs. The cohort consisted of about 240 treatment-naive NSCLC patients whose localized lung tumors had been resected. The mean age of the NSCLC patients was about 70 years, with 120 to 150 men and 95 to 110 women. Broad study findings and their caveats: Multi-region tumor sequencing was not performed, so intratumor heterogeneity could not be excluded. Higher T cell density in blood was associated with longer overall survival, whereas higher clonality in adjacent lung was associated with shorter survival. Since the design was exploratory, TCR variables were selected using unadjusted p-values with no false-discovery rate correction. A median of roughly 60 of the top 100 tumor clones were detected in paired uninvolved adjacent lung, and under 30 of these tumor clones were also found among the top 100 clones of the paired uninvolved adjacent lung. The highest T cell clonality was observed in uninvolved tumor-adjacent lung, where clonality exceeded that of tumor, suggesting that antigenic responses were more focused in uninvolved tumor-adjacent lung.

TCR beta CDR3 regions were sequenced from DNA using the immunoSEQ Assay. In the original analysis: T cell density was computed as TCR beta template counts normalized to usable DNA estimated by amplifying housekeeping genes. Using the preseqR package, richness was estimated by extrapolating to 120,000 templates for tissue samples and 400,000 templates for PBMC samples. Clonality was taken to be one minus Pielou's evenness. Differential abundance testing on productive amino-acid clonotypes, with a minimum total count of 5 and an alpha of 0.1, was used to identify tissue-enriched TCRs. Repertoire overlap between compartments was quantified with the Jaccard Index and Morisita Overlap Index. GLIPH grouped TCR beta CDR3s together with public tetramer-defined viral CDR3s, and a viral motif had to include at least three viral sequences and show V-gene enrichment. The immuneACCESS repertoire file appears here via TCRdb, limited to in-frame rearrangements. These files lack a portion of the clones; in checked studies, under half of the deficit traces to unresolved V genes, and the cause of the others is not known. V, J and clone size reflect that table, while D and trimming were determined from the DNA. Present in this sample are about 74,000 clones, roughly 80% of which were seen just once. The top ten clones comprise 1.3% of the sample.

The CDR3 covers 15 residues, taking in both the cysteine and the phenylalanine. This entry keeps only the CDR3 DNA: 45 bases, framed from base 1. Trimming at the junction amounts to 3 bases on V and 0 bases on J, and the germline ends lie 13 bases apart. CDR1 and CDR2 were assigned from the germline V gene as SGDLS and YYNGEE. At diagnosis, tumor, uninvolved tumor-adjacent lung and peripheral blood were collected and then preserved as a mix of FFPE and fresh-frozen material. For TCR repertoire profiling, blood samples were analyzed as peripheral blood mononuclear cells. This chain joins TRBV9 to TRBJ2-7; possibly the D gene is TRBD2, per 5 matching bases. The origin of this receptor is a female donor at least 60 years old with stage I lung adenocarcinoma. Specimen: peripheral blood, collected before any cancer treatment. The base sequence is TGTGCCAGCAGCGCCCATGGGGAGAGCTCCTACGAGCAGTACTTC. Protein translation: CASSAHGESSYEQYF.